This TCR beta chain came from a study of T cell responses to AZD1222 COVID-19 vaccine. TCRdb's copy holds only in-frame clones and misses some; the assay was immunoSEQ multiplex PCR. Of under 85,000 clones detected, approximately 90% appear once; the ten largest clones hold 3% to 3.5%. A word on this clone: What it binds is not known.

The germline V and J ends were trimmed by 5 bases and 5 bases, with 9 bases remaining between them. Per the germline V gene, CDR1 is SQVTM and CDR2 is ANQGSEA. The CDR3 has 11 residues. Overall study findings and caveats: Two AZD1222 administrations were followed by greater Spike-specific TCR breadth and depth.

The TCR comes from an adult who received the AZD1222 COVID-19 vaccine. Sequencing was performed on peripheral blood, taken 28 days after the second AZD1222 dose. The chain combines TRBV29-1 with TRBJ2-5; D gene uncertain. The CDR3 DNA reads as TGCAGCGTTAACCCACAGGAGACCCAGTACTTC. This gives the protein CSVNPQETQYF.